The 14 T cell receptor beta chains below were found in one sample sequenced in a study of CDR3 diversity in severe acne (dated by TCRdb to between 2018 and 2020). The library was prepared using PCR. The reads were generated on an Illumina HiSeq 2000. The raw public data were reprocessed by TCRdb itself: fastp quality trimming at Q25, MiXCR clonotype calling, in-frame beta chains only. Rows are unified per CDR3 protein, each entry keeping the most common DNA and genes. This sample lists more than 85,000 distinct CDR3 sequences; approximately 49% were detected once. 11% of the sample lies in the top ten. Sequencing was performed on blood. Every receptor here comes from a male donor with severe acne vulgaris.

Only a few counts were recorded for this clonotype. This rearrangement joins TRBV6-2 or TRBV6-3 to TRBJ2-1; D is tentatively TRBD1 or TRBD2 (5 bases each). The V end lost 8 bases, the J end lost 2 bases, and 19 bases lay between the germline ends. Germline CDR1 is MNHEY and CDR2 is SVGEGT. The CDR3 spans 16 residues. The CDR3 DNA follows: TGTGCCAGCGCTTGGCCCCGGGACCATGCCTACAATGAGCAGTTCTTC. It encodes CASAWPRDHAYNEQFF.

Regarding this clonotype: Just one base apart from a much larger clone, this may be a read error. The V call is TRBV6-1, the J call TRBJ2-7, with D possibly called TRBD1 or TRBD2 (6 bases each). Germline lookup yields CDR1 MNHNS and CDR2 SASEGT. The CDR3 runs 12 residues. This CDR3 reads CVVLGGIYEQYF. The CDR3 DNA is TGTGTCGTACTAGGGGGGATTTACGAGCAGTACTTC.

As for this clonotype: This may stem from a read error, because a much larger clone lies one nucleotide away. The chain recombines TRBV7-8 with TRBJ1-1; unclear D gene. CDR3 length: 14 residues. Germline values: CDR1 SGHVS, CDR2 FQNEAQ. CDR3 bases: TGTGTCAGCAGCTTATTACGCTTTAACACTGAAGCTTTCTTT. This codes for CVSSLLRFNTEAFF. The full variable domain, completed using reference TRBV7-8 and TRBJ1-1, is GAGVSQSPRYKVAKRGQDVALRCDPISGHVSLFWYQQALGQGPEFLTYFQNEAQLDKSGLPSDRFFAERPEGSVSTLKIQRTQQEDSAVYLCVSSLLRFNTEAFFGQGTRLTVV.

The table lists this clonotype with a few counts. The CDR3 region is CAISDRGDDYEQYF. In DNA form, the CDR3 reads TGTGCCATCAGTGATCGGGGGGATGACTACGAGCAGTACTTC. This chain joins TRBV10-3 and TRBJ2-7, with 7 positions matching TRBD2. CDR1 is ENHRY and CDR2 is SYGVKD in the germline V gene. Losses at the gene ends were 3 bases for V and 3 bases for J; bases not matched to a gene: 5. The CDR3 has 14 amino acids.

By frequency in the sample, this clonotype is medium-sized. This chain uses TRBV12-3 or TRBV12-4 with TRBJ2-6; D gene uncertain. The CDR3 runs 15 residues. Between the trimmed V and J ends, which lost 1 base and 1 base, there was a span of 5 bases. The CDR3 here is CASSLGRSGANVLTF. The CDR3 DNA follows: TGTGCCAGCAGTTTAGGCAGGTCTGGGGCCAACGTCCTGACTTTC.

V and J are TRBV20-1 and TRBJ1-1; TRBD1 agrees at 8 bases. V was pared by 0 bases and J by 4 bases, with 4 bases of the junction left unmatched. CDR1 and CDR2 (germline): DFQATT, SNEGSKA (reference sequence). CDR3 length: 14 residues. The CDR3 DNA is TGCAGTGCTAGAGAAACAGACAGGGGCACTGAAGCTTTCTTT. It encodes CSARETDRGTEAFF.

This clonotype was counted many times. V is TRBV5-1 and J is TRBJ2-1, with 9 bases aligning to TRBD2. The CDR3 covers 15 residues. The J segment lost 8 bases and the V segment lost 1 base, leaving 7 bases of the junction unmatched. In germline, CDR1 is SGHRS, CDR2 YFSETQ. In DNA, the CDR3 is TGCGCCAGCAGCTTGTCTAGCGGGACAAGGGATGAGCAGTTCTTC. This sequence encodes CASSLSSGTRDEQFF.

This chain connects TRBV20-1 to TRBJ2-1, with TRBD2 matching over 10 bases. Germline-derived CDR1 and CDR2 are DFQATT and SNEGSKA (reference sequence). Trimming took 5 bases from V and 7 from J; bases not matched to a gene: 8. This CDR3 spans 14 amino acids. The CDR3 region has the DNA TGCAGTGCTTTTCGGACTAGCGGAACTAATGAGCAGTTCTTC. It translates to CSAFRTSGTNEQFF.

CDR3 bases: TGCGCCAGCAGTGCGGACGGATCCTACGAGCAGTACTTC. Translated, it gives CASSADGSYEQYF. This chain links TRBV10-2 with TRBJ2-7; D remains ambiguous. Trimming removed 4 bases from V and 1 base from J, with 8 bases in between. The CDR3 runs to 13 residues. Germline CDR1 WSHSY, CDR2 SAAADI.

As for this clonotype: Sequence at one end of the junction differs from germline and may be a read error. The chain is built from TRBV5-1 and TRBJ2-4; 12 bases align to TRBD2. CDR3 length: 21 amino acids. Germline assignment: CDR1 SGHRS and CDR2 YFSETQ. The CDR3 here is CASSAQLAGGRSFGDENIQYF. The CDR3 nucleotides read TGTGCCAGCAGCGCGCAACTAGCGGGAGGCCGGTCGTTTGGGGACGAAAACATTCAGTACTTC.

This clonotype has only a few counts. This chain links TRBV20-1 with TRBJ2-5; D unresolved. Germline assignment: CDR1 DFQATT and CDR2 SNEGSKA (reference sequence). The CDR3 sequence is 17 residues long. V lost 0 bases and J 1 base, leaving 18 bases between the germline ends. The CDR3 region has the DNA TGCAGTGCTAGAGATCTTGGTGCAGGTCGGCCCCAAGAGACCCAGTACTTC. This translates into CSARDLGAGRPQETQYF.

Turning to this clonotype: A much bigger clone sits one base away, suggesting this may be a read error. The CDR3 nucleotides read TGCAGTGCTAGAGTATGGTCAACGGGGGCGTCTCGGGAGCGGTACTTC. Translation gives CSARVWSTGASRERYF. The chain uses TRBV20-1 and TRBJ2-7; D might be TRBD1 or TRBD2, each matching 6 bases. Germline V CDR1 and CDR2: DFQATT, SNEGSKA (reference sequence). The CDR3 spans 16 residues.

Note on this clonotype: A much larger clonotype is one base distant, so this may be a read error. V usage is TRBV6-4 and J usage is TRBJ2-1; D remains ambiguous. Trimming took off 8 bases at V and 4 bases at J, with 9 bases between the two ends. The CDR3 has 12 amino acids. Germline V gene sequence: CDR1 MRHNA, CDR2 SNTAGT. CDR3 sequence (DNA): TGTGCCAGCGGTTCCCGGTACAATGAGCAGTTCTTC. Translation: CASGSRYNEQFF.

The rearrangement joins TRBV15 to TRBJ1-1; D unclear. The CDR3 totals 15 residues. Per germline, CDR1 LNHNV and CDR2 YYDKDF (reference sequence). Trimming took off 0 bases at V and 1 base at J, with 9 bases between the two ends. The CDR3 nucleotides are TGTGCCACCAGCAGAGACCGGTATTGGAACACTGAAGCTTTCTTT. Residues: CATSRDRYWNTEAFF.